This TCR beta chain was captured by sequencing in a study of beta chain features in type 1 diabetes (dated by TCRdb to the late 2010s). Concerning the study at large: No differences in mean age, gender distribution, total cell number or subset yield were found between patients and healthy donors. A total of 100 million to 140 million sorted cells were examined across all samples, and the number of cells per subset was strongly correlated with RNA yield. In the study, recently diagnosed type 1 diabetes patients and matched healthy donors were compared on the TCRB repertoires of their sorted circulating CD4+ T cell subsets. Regulatory and stem cell-like memory subsets were obtained from only 8 patients and roughly 8 healthy donors, while naive and central memory subsets were obtained from all 30 or so donors. What the work shows at the level of the full study, not this receptor alone: Because the HLA sub-analyses included only small numbers of individuals, any influence of HLA type on TCRB rearrangement was left unresolved. Because cDNA rather than genomic DNA was sequenced, highly expressing activated cells could have been over-represented, although no difference in activation and CD3 levels was found between groups. Shorter templates might be favored by PCR, yet because patient and control samples were amplified and corrected together, any such skew would affect both groups equally. Naive, central memory and regulatory TCRB repertoires appeared to be more similar among patients than among healthy donors. In all four CD4+ subsets, TCRB CDR3 length was moderately but significantly shorter in type 1 diabetes patients. Fewer insertions and more nucleotide deletions at VDJ recombination sites were observed in patients with type 1 diabetes, implying thymic rearrangement abnormalities.

Each donor gave one peripheral blood draw, about 100 mL on average, collected into heparinised tubes. Using a panel that included CD45RO, CCR7, CD25, CD127, CD95 and CD27, naive, central memory, regulatory and stem cell-like memory CD4+ T cells were sorted on a BD FACSAria II. All sorted populations exceeded 98% purity. Right away, PBMCs were isolated by Lymphoprep density gradient centrifugation and were stained directly, with no culture step. To minimize batch effects, samples were stained and sorted in pairs, one healthy donor with one patient per experiment. The entire isolated RNA was reverse transcribed using the High Capacity cDNA Reverse Transcription Kit, and thus expressed TCRB transcripts were sequenced. Naive, central memory and regulatory T cell samples underwent deep immunoSEQ sequencing, averaging roughly 3.3 million total reads per sample. Sorted cells were lysed in RLT buffer, and RNA was extracted using DNase-treated RNeasy Micro or Mini kits according to cell number. To prevent cross-contamination, each cell subset was processed individually, whereas patient and healthy donor samples were processed jointly. Using the immunoSEQ multiplex PCR, TCRB sequences were amplified from cDNA into 87-bp fragments spanning the CDR3 region. Amplicons were sequenced on the Illumina HiSeq platform. The paper's data handling went like this. PCR bias was corrected computationally using synthetic template baselines, and reads within Hamming distance 2 were collapsed, with unmergeable singletons discarded. Reads were aligned to IMGT to assign V, D and J genes, CDR3 length, and insertions or deletions at six rearrangement sites. Within each subset, clonotype counts were normalized to the number of sorted cells before true diversity and Gini coefficients were calculated with the tcR R package. The overlap coefficient, calculated on TCRB nucleotide sequences, was used to measure repertoire sharing. As a proxy for the pre-selection repertoire, out-of-frame TCRB sequences from naive cells were analyzed. Sourced from immuneACCESS, this table was stored by TCRdb with only in-frame sequences that have V and J called. A share of the clones is absent; for the studies checked, an unresolved V gene accounts for under half, and the remainder has no known explanation. V and J calls and clone size come straight from that table; D and trimming were deduced from the DNA. The table for this sample lists about 660,000 clones; over 13% of them were counted only once. Of the sample, 0.03% to 0.045% is held by the ten largest clones.

Concerning this clone itself: Its cognate antigen has yet to be identified. Base quality data are lacking; no much larger clone is found one base away.

From the cysteine through the phenylalanine, the CDR3 covers 13 amino acids. Here the CDR3 DNA is all that survives: 39 bases in frame from base 1. The junction carries 11 bases between V and J, which are trimmed by 8 bases and 2 bases respectively. CDR1 and CDR2 were assigned from the germline V gene (reference sequence) as MNHNY and SVGAGI. The origin of this receptor is a man in his late teens or twenties with type 1 diabetes. The V gene is TRBV6-6 and the J gene is TRBJ2-3, with no D gene named confidently. Input material: naive CD4+ T cells from blood. Reading the label with the study, this specimen's cell subset or site is: true naive CD4+ T cells. The CDR3 protein is CASGEWYTDTQYF. The DNA sequence follows: TGTGCCAGCGGCGAGTGGTACACAGATACGCAGTATTTT.